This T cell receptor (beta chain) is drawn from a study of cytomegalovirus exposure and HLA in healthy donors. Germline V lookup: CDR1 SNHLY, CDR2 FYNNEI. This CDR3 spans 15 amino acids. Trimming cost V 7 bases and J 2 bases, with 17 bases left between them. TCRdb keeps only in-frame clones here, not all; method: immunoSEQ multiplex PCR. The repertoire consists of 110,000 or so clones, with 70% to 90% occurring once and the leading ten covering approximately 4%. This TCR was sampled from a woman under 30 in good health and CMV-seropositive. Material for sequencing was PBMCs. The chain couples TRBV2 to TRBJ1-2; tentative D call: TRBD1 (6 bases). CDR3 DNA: TGTGCCAGCATACTTTTTGGGGGCAGGAACTATGGCTACACCTTC. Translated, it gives CASILFGGRNYGYTF.